One and the same sample provided the 8 T cell receptor beta chains below, sequenced in a study of T cells in tuberculosis. The method was immunoSEQ multiplex PCR; TCRdb's version includes in-frame clones alone and lacks a portion of them. The data show fewer than 35,000 clones, with roughly 94% seen just once and 6.5% to 8% held by the top ten. Input material: PBMCs. These receptors were obtained from a donor between 10 and 35 years old with latent tuberculosis or without tuberculosis infection.

The genes are TRBV25-1 and TRBJ2-7; 9 bases line up with TRBD1. J was trimmed by 4 bases and V by 5 bases; bases with no gene match: 3. The CDR3 length is 13 residues. CDR1 is MGHDK and CDR2 is SYGVNS in the germline V gene. The CDR3 reads CASSWGTGYEQYF. Here the CDR3 DNA reads TGTGCCAGCAGTTGGGGGACAGGGTACGAGCAGTACTTC.

The chain uses TRBV4-1 and TRBJ2-1; D is possibly TRBD2 (6 bases). V dropped 3 bases and J dropped 9 bases, with 15 bases sitting between them. The CDR3 is 14 amino acids. Germline V CDR1 and CDR2: MGHRA, YSYEKL. The CDR3 loop is CASSQAGRPGEQFF. The CDR3 DNA is TGCGCCAGCAGCCAGGCGGGGAGACCTGGTGAGCAGTTCTTC.

The CDR3 loop is CASSQEDGSLTGELFF. The CDR3 DNA is TGCGCCAGCAGCCAAGAGGACGGGAGCCTCACCGGGGAGCTGTTTTTT. The chain has TRBV4-3 and TRBJ2-2, with TRBD2 as a possible D gene (6 bases). The CDR3 covers 16 residues. Germline-derived CDR1 and CDR2 are LGHNA and YSLEER. V was clipped by 0 bases and J by 4 bases, with 12 bases between them.

This chain links TRBV27 with TRBJ2-7; 10 nucleotides line up with TRBD2. The CDR3 is made up of 16 amino acids. CDR1 and CDR2 from the germline V gene are MNHEY and SMNVEV (reference sequence). Germline trimming cut 5 bases from V and 4 bases from J; bases unmatched to any gene: 11. The CDR3 DNA reads TGTGCCAGCAGTCCCGTGGGGGCTAGCGGGAGTTACGAGCAGTACTTC. As protein: CASSPVGASGSYEQYF.

This clone has a single count. The chain recombines TRBV29-1 with TRBJ2-7; 11 nucleotides align to TRBD1. Germline lookup yields CDR1 SQVTM and CDR2 ANQGSEA. Losses at the gene ends were 6 bases for V and 2 bases for J; bases not matched to a gene: 6. The CDR3 totals 14 residues. In nucleotides, the CDR3 is TGCAGCGTAGAGGACAGGGGGCGAACCTACGAGCAGTACTTC. It is translated as CSVEDRGRTYEQYF.

This clone was seen a few times. The genes are TRBV6-6 and TRBJ2-1; TRBD2 matches 10 bases. CDR1 and CDR2 from the germline V gene are MNHNY and SVGAGI (reference sequence). This CDR3 has 15 amino acids. With V trimmed by 4 bases and J by 8 bases, 8 bases remained unmatched. The CDR3 DNA follows: TGTGCCAGCAGTTCGGGACTAGCGAGGGGCGATGAGCAGTTCTTC. This translates into CASSSGLARGDEQFF.

The chain links TRBV6-1 to TRBJ1-1, with a tentative D call TRBD1 (6 bases). CDR3 length: 14 residues. Trimming stripped 5 bases from V and 4 bases from J, with 14 bases between. The germline V gene has CDR1 MNHNS and CDR2 SASEGT. The CDR3 reads CASSLYRDTTEAFF. The CDR3 DNA reads as TGTGCCAGCAGTCTATACCGGGACACCACTGAAGCTTTCTTT.

J is TRBJ2-3 and V is TRBV7-2; the match to TRBD1 covers 9 bases. The CDR3 spans 17 residues. J lost 6 bases, V lost 5 bases, and 15 bases had no gene match. The V gene's germline CDR1 is SGHTA and CDR2 FQGNSA. This CDR3 is CASSRWGGTGSVDTQYF. The CDR3 DNA sequence: TGTGCCAGCAGCCGCTGGGGGGGGACAGGGAGTGTGGATACGCAGTATTTT.